This T cell receptor (beta chain) was documented in a study of T-cell reconstitution after alpha-beta-depleted transplantation in children. General observations from the study: Fresh T-cell production supplied most of the T-cell counts and diversity seen one year after transplant.

V was trimmed by 5 bases and J by 5 bases, leaving 13 bases between them. There are 13 residues in the CDR3. In germline, CDR1 is SGHAT, CDR2 FQDESV (reference sequence). A library of TCRbeta sequences, prepared with unique molecular identifiers, was generated. TCRdb re-derived calls from the PCR reads in MiXCR, one entry per CDR3 protein. This table holds fewer than 750,000 distinct CDR3 sequences, roughly 30% found once. As to this clonotype: Its antigen is unknown.

The chain uses TRBV11-1 and TRBJ2-7; possible D gene TRBD1, 5 bases. The sequencing here drew on PBMCs, taken before TCRalphabeta/CD19-depleted stem cell transplant. The clonotype was recovered from a boy in the first two years of life with Wiskott-Aldrich syndrome, due to receive a stem cell transplant. CDR3 in DNA: TGTGCCAGCAGCCCCCAGGGTGTTGACGAGCAGTACTTC. Its translation: CASSPQGVDEQYF.